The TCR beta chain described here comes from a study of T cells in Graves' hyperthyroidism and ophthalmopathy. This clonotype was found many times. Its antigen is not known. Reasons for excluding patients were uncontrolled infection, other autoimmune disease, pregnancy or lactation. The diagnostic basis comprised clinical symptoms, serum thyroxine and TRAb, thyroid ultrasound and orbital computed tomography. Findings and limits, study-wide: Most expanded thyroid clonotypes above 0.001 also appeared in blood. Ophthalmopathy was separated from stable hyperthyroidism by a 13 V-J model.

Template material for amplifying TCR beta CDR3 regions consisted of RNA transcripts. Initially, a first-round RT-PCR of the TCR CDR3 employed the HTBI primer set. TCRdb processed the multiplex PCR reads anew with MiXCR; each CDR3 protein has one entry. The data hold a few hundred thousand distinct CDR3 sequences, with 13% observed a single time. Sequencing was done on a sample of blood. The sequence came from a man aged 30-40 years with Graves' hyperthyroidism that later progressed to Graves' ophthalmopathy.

CDR3 sequence: CASSPLRRWHQRGGPNEKLFF. DNA for the CDR3: TGTGCCAGCAGTCCCCTGCGGCGATGGCACCAAAGGGGAGGTCCTAATGAAAAACTGTTTTTT. The chain links TRBV12-3 or TRBV12-4 to TRBJ1-4, with D maybe TRBD1 (5 bases). The CDR3 covers 21 residues. V shed 5 bases and J shed 3 bases, with 31 bases lying between them.